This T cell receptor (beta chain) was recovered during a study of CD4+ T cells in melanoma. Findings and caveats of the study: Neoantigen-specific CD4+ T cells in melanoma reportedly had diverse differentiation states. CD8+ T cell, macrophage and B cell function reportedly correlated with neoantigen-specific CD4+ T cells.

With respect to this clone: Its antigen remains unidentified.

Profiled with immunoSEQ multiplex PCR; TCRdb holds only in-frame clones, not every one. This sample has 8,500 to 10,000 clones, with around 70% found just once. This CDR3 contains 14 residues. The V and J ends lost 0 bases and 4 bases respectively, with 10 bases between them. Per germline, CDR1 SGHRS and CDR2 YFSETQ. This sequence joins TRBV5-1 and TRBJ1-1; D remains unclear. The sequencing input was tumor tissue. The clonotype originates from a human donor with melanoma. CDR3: CASSLATGGTEAFF. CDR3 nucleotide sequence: TGCGCCAGCAGCTTGGCTACGGGTGGCACTGAAGCTTTCTTT.